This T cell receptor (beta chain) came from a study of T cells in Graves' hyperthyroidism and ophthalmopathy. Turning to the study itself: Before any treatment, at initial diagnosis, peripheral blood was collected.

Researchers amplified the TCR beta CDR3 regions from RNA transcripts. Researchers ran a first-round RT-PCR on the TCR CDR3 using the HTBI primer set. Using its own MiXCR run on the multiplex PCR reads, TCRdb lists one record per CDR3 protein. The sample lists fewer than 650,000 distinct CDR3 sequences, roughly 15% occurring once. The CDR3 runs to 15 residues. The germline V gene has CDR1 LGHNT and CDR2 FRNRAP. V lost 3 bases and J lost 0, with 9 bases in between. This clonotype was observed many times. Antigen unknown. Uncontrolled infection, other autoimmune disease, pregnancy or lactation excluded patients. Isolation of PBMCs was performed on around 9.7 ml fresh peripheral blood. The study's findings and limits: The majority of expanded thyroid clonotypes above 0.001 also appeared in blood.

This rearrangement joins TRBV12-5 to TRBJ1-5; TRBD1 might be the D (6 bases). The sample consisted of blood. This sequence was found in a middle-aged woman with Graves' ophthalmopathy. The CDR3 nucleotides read TGTGCTAGTGGTTTCGGGGGCGATAGCAATCAGCCCCAGCATTTT. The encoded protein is CASGFGGDSNQPQHF.